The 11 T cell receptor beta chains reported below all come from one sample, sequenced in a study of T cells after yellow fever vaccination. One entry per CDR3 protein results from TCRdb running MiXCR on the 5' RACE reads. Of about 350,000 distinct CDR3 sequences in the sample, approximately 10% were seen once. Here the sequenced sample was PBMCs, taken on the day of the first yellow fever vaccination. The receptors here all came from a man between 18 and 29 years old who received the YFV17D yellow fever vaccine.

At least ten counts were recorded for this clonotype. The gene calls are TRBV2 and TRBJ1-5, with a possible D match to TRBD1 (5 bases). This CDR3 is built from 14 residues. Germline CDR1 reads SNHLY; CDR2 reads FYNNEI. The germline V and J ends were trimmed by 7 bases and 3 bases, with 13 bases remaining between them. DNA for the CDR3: TGTGCCAGCACGTTAGGGGCGAACAATCAGCCCCAGCATTTT. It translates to CASTLGANNQPQHF.

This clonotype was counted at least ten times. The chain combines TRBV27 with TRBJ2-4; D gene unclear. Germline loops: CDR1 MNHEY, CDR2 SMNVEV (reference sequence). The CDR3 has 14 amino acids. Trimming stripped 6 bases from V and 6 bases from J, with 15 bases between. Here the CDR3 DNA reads TGTGCCAGCAGCTACGGACCGACGCCAAACATTCAGTACTTC. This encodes CASSYGPTPNIQYF.

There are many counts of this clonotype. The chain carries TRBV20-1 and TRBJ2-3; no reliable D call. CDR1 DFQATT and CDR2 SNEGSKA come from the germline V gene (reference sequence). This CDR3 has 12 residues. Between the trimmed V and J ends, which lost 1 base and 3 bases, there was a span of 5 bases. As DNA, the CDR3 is TGCAGTGCTAGAGTACGGACAGATACGCAGTATTTT. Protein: CSARVRTDTQYF.

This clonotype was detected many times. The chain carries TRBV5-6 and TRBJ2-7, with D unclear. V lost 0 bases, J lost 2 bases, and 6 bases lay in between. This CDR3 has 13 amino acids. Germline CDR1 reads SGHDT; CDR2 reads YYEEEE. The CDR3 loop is CASSLDRAYEQYF. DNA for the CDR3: TGTGCCAGCAGCTTGGACAGAGCCTACGAGCAGTACTTC.

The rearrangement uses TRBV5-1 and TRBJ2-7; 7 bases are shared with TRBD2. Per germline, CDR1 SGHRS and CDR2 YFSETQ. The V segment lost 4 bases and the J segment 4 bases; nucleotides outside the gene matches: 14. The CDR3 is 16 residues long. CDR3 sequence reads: CASSGSGAITLYEQYF. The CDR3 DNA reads TGCGCCAGCAGCGGAAGCGGGGCCATTACCCTGTACGAGCAGTACTTC.

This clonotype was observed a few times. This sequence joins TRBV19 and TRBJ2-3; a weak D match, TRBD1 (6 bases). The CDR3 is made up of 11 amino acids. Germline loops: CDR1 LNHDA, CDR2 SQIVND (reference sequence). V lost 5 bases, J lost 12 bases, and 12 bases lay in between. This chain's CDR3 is CASSGPGQQYF. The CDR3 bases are TGTGCCAGTAGTGGGCCGGGACAACAGTATTTT.

Written as DNA, the CDR3 is TGCACCGCGTACCCTCAGGGGAACTATGGCTACACCTTC. Translation: CTAYPQGNYGYTF. This chain connects TRBV20-1 to TRBJ1-2, with a tentative D call TRBD1 (6 bases). Germline assignment: CDR1 DFQATT and CDR2 SNEGSKA (reference sequence). This CDR3 contains 13 residues.

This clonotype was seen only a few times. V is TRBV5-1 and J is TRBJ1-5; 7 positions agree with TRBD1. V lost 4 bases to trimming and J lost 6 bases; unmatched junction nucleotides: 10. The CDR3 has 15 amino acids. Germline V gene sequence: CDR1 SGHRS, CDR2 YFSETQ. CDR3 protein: CASSRSQGIGQPQHF. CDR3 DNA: TGCGCCAGCAGCCGATCACAGGGGATCGGTCAGCCCCAGCATTTT.

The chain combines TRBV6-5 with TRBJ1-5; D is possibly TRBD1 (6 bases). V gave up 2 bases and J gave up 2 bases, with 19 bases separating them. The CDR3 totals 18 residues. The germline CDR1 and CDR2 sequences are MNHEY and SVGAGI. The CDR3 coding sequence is TGTGCCAGCAGTTACAGACACTTTGAGGGGGATCGCAATCAGCCCCAGCATTTT. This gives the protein CASSYRHFEGDRNQPQHF.

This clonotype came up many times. This CDR3 is CASSLRGGTEAFF. The CDR3, as DNA: TGTGCCAGCAGCTTGAGGGGGGGGACTGAAGCTTTCTTT. This chain connects TRBV5-6 to TRBJ1-1; D might be TRBD1 (6 bases). Trimming removed 1 base at V and 5 bases at J, with 9 bases between. This CDR3 spans 13 amino acids. The germline gives CDR1 SGHDT, CDR2 YYEEEE.

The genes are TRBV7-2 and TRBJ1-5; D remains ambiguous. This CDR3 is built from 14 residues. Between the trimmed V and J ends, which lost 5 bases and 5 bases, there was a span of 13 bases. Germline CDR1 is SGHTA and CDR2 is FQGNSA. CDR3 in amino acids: CASSQNGADQPQHF. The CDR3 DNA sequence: TGTGCCAGCAGCCAGAACGGAGCAGATCAGCCCCAGCATTTT.